This TCR beta chain was identified during a study of T-cell reconstitution after alpha-beta-depleted transplantation in children. The TCRbeta library incorporated unique molecular identifiers. MiXCR, run by TCRdb on the PCR reads, gives a single entry per CDR3 protein. The sample includes about 500,000 distinct CDR3 sequences, approximately 30% of them seen just once. Germline assignment: CDR1 LNHDA and CDR2 SQIVND (reference sequence). Deletions cut 5 bases from V and 10 bases from J, with 15 bases between. This CDR3 has 13 amino acids. The clonotype comes from a human donor who donated a stem cell graft to a child with aplastic anemia. This sample comprised PBMCs from the stem cell graft donor, obtained from the stem cell graft. The genes are TRBV19 and TRBJ1-5; D might be TRBD1 (6 bases). CDR3 coding DNA: TGTGCCAGTAGTGAGGGGGGCGCATCCCCCCAGCATTTT. Translating gives CASSEGGASPQHF.